The 25 T cell receptor beta chains given below trace back to one sample, sequenced in a study of blood T cells in healthy people across ages. For the second PCR, which ran for 7 to 11 cycles, a sample-barcoded 5' primer and a J-beta primer mix were used. TCRdb redid the calling of the 5' RACE reads with MiXCR, one entry per CDR3 protein. The sample includes 1,500,000 or so distinct CDR3 sequences, approximately 60% of them seen just once. Source material: blood. The receptors stem from a man younger than 35 in good health.

This chain uses TRBV20-1 with TRBJ2-7; 12 bases align to TRBD2. The DNA matches TRBJ2-5 better at its end, which makes the J call doubtful. Germline values: CDR1 DFQATT, CDR2 SNEGSKA (reference sequence). This CDR3 contains 15 residues. CDR3 in DNA: TGCAGTGCTACCACGACTAGCGGGAGACGGGAGACCCAGTACTTC. Its translation is CSATTTSGRRETQYF.

The V gene is TRBV12-3 or TRBV12-4, the J gene TRBJ2-3, with D unclear. Trimming shortened V by 2 bases and J by 2 bases, and 8 bases separated the two germline ends. The CDR3 consists of 14 residues. CDR3 sequence: CASSLMADTDTQYF. In nucleotides, the CDR3 is TGTGCCAGCAGTTTAATGGCCGACACAGATACGCAGTATTTT.

The gene calls are TRBV12-3 or TRBV12-4 and TRBJ2-3; 14 positions match TRBD2. The CDR3 runs to 17 residues. The V segment lost 6 bases and the J segment 2 bases; nucleotides outside the gene matches: 7. For the CDR3, the DNA is TGTGCCAGCAGCGAAGGACTAGCGGGGGGTCTCACAGATACGCAGTATTTT. Its protein product is CASSEGLAGGLTDTQYF.

This clonotype was observed once. The chain links TRBV20-1 to TRBJ1-4; D is unclear. This CDR3 has 12 residues. The germline V and J ends were trimmed by 3 bases and 8 bases, with 10 bases remaining between them. Germline CDR1 is DFQATT and CDR2 is SNEGSKA (reference sequence). DNA of the CDR3: TGCAGTGCTAGTTCCGGGGAAGAAAAACTGTTTTTT. Translating it yields CSASSGEEKLFF.

This clonotype showed up many times. This chain joins TRBV20-1 and TRBJ1-5; tentative D call: TRBD1 (5 bases). The CDR3 is made up of 15 amino acids. Germline-derived CDR1 and CDR2 are DFQATT and SNEGSKA (reference sequence). The germline V and J ends were trimmed by 3 bases and 2 bases, with 14 bases remaining between them. The CDR3 is CSARGPLQGNQPQHF. For the CDR3, the DNA is TGCAGTGCTAGGGGGCCTTTACAGGGCAATCAGCCCCAGCATTTT.

This clonotype was found a few times. Relative to the germline gene, one junction end is altered; a read error may explain this. The chain uses TRBV15 and TRBJ2-1; TRBD1 aligns across 10 bases. The germline gives CDR1 LNHNV, CDR2 YYDKDF (reference sequence). The CDR3 sequence is 15 residues long. CDR3 nucleotides: TGTGCCACCAGCCGAGACAGGGGGCTCGGCAATGAGCAGTTCTTC. Its translation: CATSRDRGLGNEQFF.

This chain connects TRBV4-1 to TRBJ2-3, with D unresolved. The V gene lost 4 bases and the J gene lost 4 bases, with 9 bases spanning the gap. CDR1 is MGHRA, CDR2 YSYEKL, per germline. CDR3 size: 13 residues. The CDR3 reads CASSLVTPDTQYF. Written as DNA, the CDR3 is TGCGCCAGCAGCCTGGTGACCCCAGATACGCAGTATTTT.

The chain links TRBV2 to TRBJ2-4; 9 bases align to TRBD2. The ends lost 11 bases at V and 0 bases at J; junction bases unmatched: 11. CDR1 is SNHLY, CDR2 FYNNEI, per germline. This CDR3 is 16 amino acids long. In DNA form, the CDR3 reads TGTGCCTCCCTGGGTCCTAGCGGGGTAGCCAAAAACATTCAGTACTTC. The encoded protein is CASLGPSGVAKNIQYF.

This clonotype appeared once. The V gene is TRBV28, the J gene TRBJ2-6; D may be TRBD2 (5 bases). Germline CDR1 is MDHEN and CDR2 is SYDVKM. Trimming cost V 4 bases and J 0 bases, with 16 bases left between them. This CDR3 has 18 residues. The CDR3 sequence: CASSWAGRRFSGANVLTF. In DNA form, the CDR3 reads TGTGCCAGCAGTTGGGCCGGACGGAGGTTCTCTGGGGCCAACGTCCTGACTTTC.

The chain has TRBV7-9 and TRBJ2-7; TRBD1 matches at 9 bases. Germline lookup yields CDR1 SEHNR and CDR2 FQNEAQ (reference sequence). V lost 4 bases, J lost 6 bases, and 10 bases stayed unmatched. The CDR3 is 15 amino acids. The CDR3, as DNA: TGTGCCAGCAGCTCCCCGGGACAGGGTTTGGGCGAGCAGTACTTC. Its translation is CASSSPGQGLGEQYF.

The gene calls are TRBV30 and TRBJ1-2; possibly TRBD1 for D (5 bases). V dropped 4 bases and J dropped 8 bases, with 8 bases sitting between them. The CDR3 is 10 residues long. Looked up from germline, CDR1 is GTSNPN and CDR2 is SVGIG (reference sequence). The CDR3 spells CAWKGDGYTF. CDR3 in DNA: TGTGCCTGGAAAGGGGACGGCTACACCTTC.

The chain is built from TRBV19 and TRBJ2-3; D not certain. This CDR3 has 15 amino acids. Trimming pared 5 bases from V and 0 bases from J, leaving 12 bases between. The germline gives CDR1 LNHDA, CDR2 SQIVND (reference sequence). The CDR3 is CASSLWTASTDTQYF. CDR3 nucleotide sequence: TGTGCCAGTAGTCTCTGGACGGCAAGCACAGATACGCAGTATTTT.

This clonotype showed up just a few times. The genes are TRBV20-1 and TRBJ2-1; TRBD2 might be the D (7 bases). Germline CDR1 and CDR2: DFQATT and SNEGSKA (reference sequence). The length of the CDR3 is 15 residues. V gave up 0 bases and J gave up 7 bases, with 16 bases separating them. CDR3 protein: CSARDQGTGGNEQFF. The CDR3, as DNA: TGCAGTGCTAGAGATCAGGGGACGGGAGGAAATGAGCAGTTCTTC.

The chain couples TRBV7-2 to TRBJ2-5; D is possibly TRBD2 (6 bases). This CDR3 is built from 14 residues. Germline CDR1 SGHTA, CDR2 FQGNSA. The V and J ends lost 5 bases and 10 bases respectively, with 20 bases between them. The DNA for the CDR3 is TGTGCCAGCAGCCTACCCACCCGGACGGGGGACCAGTACTTC. Its translation is CASSLPTRTGDQYF.

This chain joins TRBV14 and TRBJ2-3; tentatively, D is TRBD1 (6 bases). Germline V gene lookup returns CDR1 SGHDN and CDR2 FVKESK. Trimming stripped 5 bases from V and 1 base from J, with 10 bases between. The CDR3 spans 14 residues. The CDR3 sequence: CASSGGAGTDTQYF. The CDR3, as DNA: TGTGCCAGCAGCGGGGGCGCCGGCACAGATACGCAGTATTTT.

V usage is TRBV7-9 and J usage is TRBJ2-3; unclear D gene. The CDR3 length is 11 residues. CDR1 SEHNR and CDR2 FQNEAQ come from the germline V gene (reference sequence). V was shortened by 6 bases and J by 6 bases, with 7 bases between the two germline ends. Here the CDR3 reads CASSPMDTQYF. DNA of the CDR3: TGTGCCAGCAGTCCGATGGATACGCAGTATTTT.

V and J are TRBV2 and TRBJ2-7, with 10 bases that match TRBD2. Germline loops: CDR1 SNHLY, CDR2 FYNNEI. The CDR3 spans 15 residues. V lost 2 bases to trimming and J lost 5 bases; unmatched junction nucleotides: 6. CDR3 nucleotide sequence: TGTGCCAGCAGTGAAACCGCTAGCGGGAGCCACGAGCAGTACTTC. This gives the protein CASSETASGSHEQYF.

The chain links TRBV25-1 to TRBJ2-3; 12 bases align to TRBD2. There are 18 residues in the CDR3. With V trimmed by 6 bases and J by 4 bases, 14 bases remained unmatched. CDR1 is MGHDK, CDR2 SYGVNS, per germline. CDR3 loop: CASRQTSGSVELADTQYF. CDR3 DNA sequence: TGTGCCAGCAGGCAGACTAGCGGGAGTGTTGAGCTCGCAGATACGCAGTATTTT.

J is TRBJ2-3 and V is TRBV13; D may be TRBD2 (6 bases). Germline CDR1 reads PRHDT; CDR2 reads FYEKMQ (reference sequence). CDR3 size: 16 residues. The V and J ends lost 4 bases and 5 bases respectively, with 19 bases between them. Written as DNA, the CDR3 is TGTGCCAGCAGCTCCTGGCGTCACCCAGCGGGAGATACGCAGTATTTT. This encodes CASSSWRHPAGDTQYF.

The chain's CDR3 is CSVPKGGKVVHEQYF. The CDR3 DNA is TGCAGCGTTCCCAAAGGGGGAAAGGTAGTCCACGAGCAGTACTTC. This chain joins TRBV29-1 and TRBJ2-7; D perhaps matches TRBD1 (6 bases). The CDR3 totals 15 residues. Trimming took off 5 bases at V and 5 bases at J, with 22 bases between the two ends. Germline-derived CDR1 and CDR2 are SQVTM and ANQGSEA.

The chain combines TRBV20-1 with TRBJ2-2; D is possibly TRBD2 (5 bases). Trimming shortened V by 1 base and J by 5 bases, and 14 bases separated the two germline ends. Germline V CDR1 and CDR2: DFQATT, SNEGSKA (reference sequence). The CDR3 loop spans 15 amino acids. As DNA, the CDR3 is TGCAGTGCTAGAGGGGCCGACCGAGGGACCGGGGAGCTGTTTTTT. This codes for CSARGADRGTGELFF.

The J gene is TRBJ2-5, the V gene TRBV3-1; 7 bases align to TRBD2. CDR1 is LGHDT, CDR2 YNNKEL, per germline (reference sequence). The length of the CDR3 is 17 residues. V lost 4 bases, J lost 4 bases, and 15 bases stayed unmatched. The CDR3 nucleotides are TGTGCCAGCAGCCCAACGACTAGCTGGTCGTCGGGAGAGACCCAGTACTTC. Its protein is CASSPTTSWSSGETQYF.

This chain connects TRBV20-1 to TRBJ1-2, with 9 bases matching TRBD1. The germline gives CDR1 DFQATT, CDR2 SNEGSKA (reference sequence). The trim removed 1 base at V and 3 bases at J, leaving 9 bases unmatched. The CDR3 covers 16 residues. The CDR3 nucleotides read TGCAGTGCTAGAGGAGTAGGACAGGGGACCGACTATGGCTACACCTTC. Amino acids: CSARGVGQGTDYGYTF.

This clonotype was counted only a few times. The chain is built from TRBV29-1 and TRBJ2-3; D is undetermined. The V gene's germline CDR1 is SQVTM and CDR2 ANQGSEA. The CDR3 contains 16 residues. The V and J ends lost 5 bases and 2 bases respectively, with 20 bases between them. For the CDR3, the DNA is TGCAGCGTTACCGGCAATCGGCGGATCGTCACAGATACGCAGTATTTT. It is translated as CSVTGNRRIVTDTQYF.

The chain is built from TRBV7-2 and TRBJ2-5; D remains ambiguous. The DNA matches TRBJ2-7 better at its end, which makes the J call doubtful. The CDR3 extends over 14 amino acids. CDR1 is SGHTA, CDR2 FQGNSA, per germline. CDR3 in DNA: TGTGCCAGCAGCTTAAACGTGGAAACCTACGAGCAGTACTTC. Its translation is CASSLNVETYEQYF.